The rows below give T cell receptor beta chains drawn from one sample of a study of T cells after yellow fever vaccination. Each CDR3 protein is one row after TCRdb ran MiXCR on the 5' RACE reads. The table includes nearly 45,000 distinct CDR3 sequences, 6.8% detected once. Sequencing was performed on CD8+ T cells not binding an NS4B(214-222) dextramer, sorted from PBMCs, taken 45 days after the yellow fever booster vaccination. Receptors originate from a man aged 25-40 years who received the YFV17D yellow fever vaccine. Each CDR3 is given with its conserved first and last residue.

J gene | V gene | CDR3 protein
TRBJ2-7 | TRBV4-1 | CASSQDLGTIYEQYF
TRBJ2-3 | TRBV10-2 | CASSDNPGEDTQYF
TRBJ2-3 | TRBV6-5 | CASSYRAGGSTDTQYF
TRBJ1-2 | TRBV21-1 | CASTMADRKLSYGYTF
TRBJ2-6 | TRBV2 | CATPSSGANVLTF
TRBJ2-7 | TRBV4-3 | CASSQDPGLAGSAYEQYF
TRBJ2-3 | TRBV27 | CASTDVSSGSRNF
TRBJ1-5 | TRBV27 | CASSLSADNQPQHF
TRBJ2-1 | TRBV28 | CASSLGTAEQFF
TRBJ2-1 | TRBV6-4 | CASSQLAGGYNEQFF
TRBJ2-7 | TRBV15 | CATSRAGRGSHEQYF
TRBJ1-3 | TRBV9 | CASSVVPGGHLSGNTIYF
TRBJ2-7 | TRBV20-1 | CSARKERFYEQYF
TRBJ2-7 | TRBV4-3 | CASSQDPGLAGVREQYF
TRBJ2-7 | TRBV15 | CATSRDRDRLSYEQYF
TRBJ2-1 | TRBV15 | CATRKGDNQYSEQFF
TRBJ2-7 | TRBV7-8 | CASSPSLAYEQYF
TRBJ1-4 | TRBV6-1 | CASSPGFNEKLFF
TRBJ1-3 | TRBV4-3 | CASSQGDSGNTIYF
TRBJ2-2 | TRBV6-1 | CASSPLGTGELFF
TRBJ2-7 | TRBV6-5 | CASRAGTGNSYEQYF
TRBJ2-2 | TRBV12-3/TRBV12-4 | CASSSWTPPNTGELFF
TRBJ2-3 | TRBV7-6 | CASSTPLSGLLAGGDPTDTQYF
TRBJ2-7 | TRBV5-5 | CASAASSYEQYF
TRBJ2-4 | TRBV20-1 | CSARGLGEGDIQYF
TRBJ2-5 | TRBV18 | CASSPSDYPSSETQYF
TRBJ2-6 | TRBV10-3 | CAMAGGSGANVLTF
TRBJ1-1 | TRBV9 | CASSADGGADEAFF
TRBJ2-5 | TRBV21-1 | CASSKANPPGGVETQYF
TRBJ2-1 | TRBV4-3 | CASSQDSEGDEQFF
TRBJ2-1 | TRBV7-8 | CASSLGAPGMGVEQFF
TRBJ2-1 | TRBV20-1 | CSARGLADLHEQFF
TRBJ2-6 | TRBV7-9 | CASSTIGTRYKQF
TRBJ2-2 | TRBV7-8 | CASSLAASGELFF
TRBJ1-1 | TRBV20-1 | CSASPLTKNTEAFF
TRBJ1-2 | TRBV20-1 | CSARAPDSTTNYGYTF
TRBJ1-5 | TRBV15 | CATSRDRGPNQPQHF
TRBJ2-7 | TRBV7-9 | CASSSWTGYEQYF
TRBJ2-3 | TRBV9 | CASSVEAGVTLGTDTQYF
TRBJ2-2 | TRBV20-1 | CSLRIANTGELFF
TRBJ2-5 | TRBV18 | CASSPGTGSEETQYF
TRBJ2-5 | TRBV20-1 | CSLSSRQRDLAGPYQETQYF
TRBJ2-7 | TRBV6-1 | CASSQGAASYVQYF
TRBJ2-5 | TRBV20-1 | CSAELGARWLGETQYF
TRBJ2-7 | TRBV9 | CASSLEGGTYEQYF
TRBJ2-2 | TRBV6-1 | CASRGSLGGYNTGELFF
TRBJ1-2 | TRBV6-2/TRBV6-3 | CASSVAGGNYGYTF
TRBJ2-7 | TRBV7-2 | CASSLGSLYEQYF